This TCR beta chain was profiled in a study of T cell responses to AZD1222 COVID-19 vaccine (dated by TCRdb to the early 2020s). With respect to the entire study: AZD1222 recipients whose second dose came at about 4 weeks and those whose second dose came at about 12 weeks were combined into one group, since spike-specific TCR depth and breadth did not differ between the two schedules. TCR sequencing was performed for over 230 trial participants, of whom some 200 were given two doses of AZD1222 and around 26 were given two doses of MenACWY control vaccine. Trial participants were enrolled into age subgroups of 18-55, 56-69 and 70-plus years, which contained roughly 150, 30 and 60 TCR-sequenced participants, respectively.

The CDR3 regions of human TCRbeta chains were analyzed by immunosequencing. The authors' pipeline ran thus. TCRs in the repertoires were matched against a reference library of SARS-CoV-2-specific TCRs that had been generated with the MIRA antigen-specificity platform. Breadth was defined as the fraction of unique TCRs that were SARS-CoV-2-associated. Depth was defined as the fraction of total T cells that were SARS-CoV-2-associated. Using the MIRA data, each spike-specific TCR was mapped to the spike region that the TCR reacts to and placed in a CD4 or CD8 class. Log10-transformed breadth and depth values were compared by one-way ANOVA with Sidak's multiple comparisons tests. This is the immuneACCESS table as TCRdb keeps it, with only in-frame sequences that have V and J called. A part of the clones is gone; compared with another copy, unresolved V genes explain less than half, and the rest is unexplained. V and J calls and clone size are those listed in that table; D and trimming were worked out from the DNA. The sample table records tens of thousands of clones; about 78% of these occur just once. 20% to 25% of the sample is held by the ten biggest clonotypes.

Concerning this clone: Its antigen is not yet known. Per-base qualities were not stored, and no clone one base away is much larger.

General study outcomes and caveats: CD4 TCRs associated with the vaccine covered the entire spike protein, and the dominant responses were in regions 160-218 and 743-854. No day 14 peak-response samples were available, so repertoires were characterized only after the peak T cell response. Participants were mostly white British, with more females than males. The authors suggested clonal diversity may have been underestimated. Epitopes outside the regions mutated in the B.1.351 and B.1.1.7 variants were reportedly recognized by nearly half of the unique spike-specific TCRs. After two AZD1222 doses, spike-specific TCR breadth and depth were significantly higher than at day 0 and than in MenACWY recipients. Conclusions about previously exposed vaccinees are limited because only 6 or 7 AZD1222 recipients were SARS-CoV-2 seropositive at baseline. The 56-69-year group was small, and its depth increase did not reach significance, likely because of low power.

According to the study, the label for this sample's time point signals: baseline before first vaccination. Vaccinee samples were obtained from the UK trials COV001 and COV002, which included a single-blind randomized controlled phase 2/3 trial of AZD1222 (ChAdOx1 nCoV-19) in healthy adults. Trial participant PBMC samples were collected at day 0 and day 28 after the second dose for TCRbeta chain sequencing. V is pruned by 1 base and J by 2 bases, leaving 11 bases of the junction without a gene match. Based on the germline V gene, the CDR1 and CDR2 sequences are SGHDT and YYEEEE. The CDR3 measures 17 amino acids from cysteine to phenylalanine. Only the CDR3 DNA stays, 51 bases, in frame from base 1.

Source: peripheral blood, taken on day 0 of AZD1222 vaccination. The V and J genes are TRBV5-6 and TRBJ2-5, with 7 middle bases fitting TRBD2. The receptor's source is an adult in good health. The nucleotide sequence is TGTGCCAGCAGCTTGCCTAGCGGTATAACAAATCAAGAGACCCAGTACTTC. Its coded protein is CASSLPSGITNQETQYF.